Listed below are T cell receptor beta chains from one sample, sequenced in a study of OX40 agonist ivuxolimab in advanced cancers. The data were produced by immunoSEQ multiplex PCR, yet TCRdb's version contains in-frame clones alone and is incomplete. The sample lists tens of thousands of clones, about 85% occurring once. This material consisted of CD4+ or CD8+ T cells sorted from blood, taken in a trial of the OX40 agonist ivuxolimab. Receptors originate from an adult with an advanced solid tumor such as melanoma, head and neck, liver or kidney cancer. The conserved cysteine and the conserved F or W are not part of the CDR3 here. Rows give clone size only sometimes, using once, few, many, or a class for an expanded clone.

>13|NA|TRBV9
ASSAGQRIVGGYT
>15|once|TRBV5-8
ASSSGQMTTMNTEAF
>10|NA|TRBV11-2
ASRQGTAEQF
>12|NA|TRBV5-1
ASSLGGDNQPQH
>14|NA|TRBV27
ASSLSPGGGFYGYT
>13|few|TRBV7-5
ARSMGTVRDSPLH
>9|NA|TRBV5-6
ASSLETEAF
>12|NA|TRBV9
ASSVDLGDSPLH
>12|NA|TRBV5-4
ASSSPGESYGYT
>13|NA|TRBV5-1
ASSLGTGETDTQY
>12|few|TRBV18
ASSLPGRSYEQY
>13|NA|TRBV7-9
ASSLLAGGNTEAF
>12|NA|TRBV29-1
SVVWDSGRPEAF
>10|NA|TRBV6-5
ASSEGNYGYT
>12|NA|TRBV19
ASRSPTGGTPLH
>16|NA|TRBV2
ASSVEQALLSGANVLT
>15|NA|TRBV7-2
ASSPSVSGGGTDTQY
>16|NA|TRBV18
ASSRNTGTSGGAIEQF
>12|NA|TRBV5-4
ASSMDKSNQPQH
>13|NA|TRBV7-9
ASSLQAGVNTEAF
>12|NA|TRBV5-1
ASSLAQGQGEQY
>11|NA|TRBV7-6
ASSTERGEKLF
>12|NA|TRBV7-6
ASSFGWGNTEAF
>12|NA|TRBV11-3
ASSLGGSTGEQF
>12|NA|TRBV19
ASSMRVMNTEAF
>12|NA|TRBV2
ASSRQGMDTEAF
>13|NA|TRBV2
ASSPDRQAGEKLF
>14|NA|TRBV11-2
ASSPPGTSGGFGQF
>12|NA|TRBV5-1
ASSPAGQAYEQY
>11|NA|TRBV11-2
ASSLRQQAGQY
>14|NA|TRBV30
AWSGTRAGPTDTQY
>11|NA|TRBV5-4
ASSLQGANEQY
>13|once|TRBV5-4
ASSPSGALADTQY
>15|NA|TRBV7-8
ASSLALRGGSGNTIY
>14|NA|TRBV27
ASRQISGGLLYEQY
>13|NA|TRBV19
ASTMDRGLNTEAF
>13|NA|TRBV6-6
ASREPRGTNYGYT
>12|NA|TRBV11-1
ASSLSGAQNTIY
>14|once|TRBV7-9
ASSLGGGWANYGYT
>13|NA|TRBV7-8
ASSLNSGLAGEQY
>14|NA|TRBV7-9
ASSTGQGLGGTEAF
>16|NA|TRBV6-1
ASSEASSALGNTGELF
>13|few|TRBV5-4
ASSLGPLNTGELF
>12|NA|TRBV5-1
ASSPTLGGPPGF
>13|few|TRBV2
ASRGTGTNTGELF
>12|NA|TRBV5-1
ASSSPPLGDTQY
>14|NA|TRBV21-1
ASSKGRGQANEKLF
>11|NA|TRBV7-9
ASTSGRGGEQY
>15|NA|TRBV5-1
ASSLGRGQGRDSPLH
>13|NA|TRBV7-3
ASSLQGHPTDGYT
>13|NA|TRBV27
ASSTIPLGVYGYT
>10|NA|TRBV9
ASSVAAGTQY
>13|few|TRBV18
ASTPLQGSNSPLH
>12|NA|TRBV5-5
ASSFSGRDVEQY
>13|NA|TRBV27
ASSLKLSGANVLT
>14|NA|TRBV7-9
ASSSDGTSSGNTIY
>12|NA|TRBV5-1
ASSLERGVHEQY
>10|NA|TRBV5-6
ASSSDHPTQY
>13|NA|TRBV5-1
ASSLGLGPGQPQH